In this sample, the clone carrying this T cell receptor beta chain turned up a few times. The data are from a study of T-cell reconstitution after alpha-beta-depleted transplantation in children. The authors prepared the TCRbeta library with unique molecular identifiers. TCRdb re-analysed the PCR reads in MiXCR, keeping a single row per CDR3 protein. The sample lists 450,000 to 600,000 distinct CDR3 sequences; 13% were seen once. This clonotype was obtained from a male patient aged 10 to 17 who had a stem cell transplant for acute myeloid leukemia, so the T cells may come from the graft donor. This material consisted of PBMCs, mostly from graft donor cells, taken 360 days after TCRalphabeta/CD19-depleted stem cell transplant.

The CDR3 sequence: CSARPTTQGEWNQPQHF. The CDR3 DNA is TGCAGTGCTAGACCCACTACACAGGGAGAATGGAATCAGCCCCAGCATTTT. The chain employs TRBV20-1 and TRBJ1-5, with D possibly being TRBD1 (6 bases). Trimming took off 2 bases at V and 4 bases at J, with 21 bases between the two ends. Germline V lookup: CDR1 DFQATT, CDR2 SNEGSKA (reference sequence). The CDR3 is 17 amino acids.